The count of the clone carrying this T cell receptor (beta chain) is one. The source of the sample is a study of blood T cell repertoires in COVID-19. Across the study: From T cells, B-cell-depleted T cells, or PBMCs came the material, which was cDNA or gDNA.

Assay used: immunoSEQ multiplex PCR; TCRdb lists only in-frame clones, some missing. Of about 230,000 clones listed, roughly 80% were seen once; the top ten hold approximately 7.2%. Deletions cut 1 base from V and 1 base from J, with 8 bases between. Germline V gene lookup returns CDR1 LGHDT and CDR2 YNNKEL (reference sequence). This CDR3 region has 15 residues. This sequence originates from a woman older than 75 with acute or convalescent COVID-19. The chain links TRBV3-1 (or the pseudogene TRBV3-2) to TRBJ1-5, with D perhaps TRBD1 (6 bases). Input material: peripheral blood. The CDR3 loop is CASSQGQGSNQPQHF. The CDR3 DNA reads TGTGCCAGCAGCCAAGGGCAGGGGAGCAATCAGCCCCAGCATTTT.